The rows below give T cell receptor beta chains drawn from one sample of a study of blood T cell repertoires in COVID-19. Repertoires were generated with immunoSEQ multiplex PCR, while TCRdb's copy carries only in-frame clones and drops some. The data show approximately 250,000 clones, 86% seen once. Sequences were obtained from peripheral blood. All receptors come from a middle-aged man with active or convalescent COVID-19. Each CDR3 is given with its conserved first and last residue. Each record gives: J gene, clone size, V gene, D gene, CDR3 DNA, CDR3 protein. The D gene is left open where the match is weak. Clone sizes are given selectively: once, few, many, or a class where the clone is expanded.

J gene: TRBJ2-1; clone size: .; V gene: TRBV7-9; D gene: TRBD1; CDR3 DNA: TGTGCCAGCAGGTATCCGGGACAGGGGGGCAATGAGCAGTTCTTC; CDR3 protein: CASRYPGQGGNEQFF
J gene: TRBJ2-1; clone size: .; V gene: TRBV14; D gene: .; CDR3 DNA: TGTGCCAGCAGCCAAGATCTTGGGCTGTACAATGAGCAGTTCTTC; CDR3 protein: CASSQDLGLYNEQFF
J gene: TRBJ1-5; clone size: .; V gene: TRBV4-1; D gene: TRBD1; CDR3 DNA: TGCGCCAGCAGCCAAGACCCGGGACAGGGTTTTCAGCCCCAGCATTTT; CDR3 protein: CASSQDPGQGFQPQHF
J gene: TRBJ2-7; clone size: .; V gene: TRBV3-1/TRBV3-2; D gene: .; CDR3 DNA: TGTGCCAGCAGCGGTGGGAGATATTCCTACGAGCAGTACTTC; CDR3 protein: CASSGGRYSYEQYF
J gene: TRBJ2-5; clone size: few; V gene: TRBV5-4; D gene: .; CDR3 DNA: TGTGCCAGCAGCTTGGATTTGGGGGACATTCAAGAGACCCAGTACTTC; CDR3 protein: CASSLDLGDIQETQYF
J gene: TRBJ1-1; clone size: once; V gene: TRBV6-1; D gene: .; CDR3 DNA: TGTGCCAGCAGTGAATGGTCGGGCACTGAAGCTTTCTTT; CDR3 protein: CASSEWSGTEAFF
J gene: TRBJ2-3; clone size: .; V gene: TRBV28; D gene: .; CDR3 DNA: TGTGCCAGTGCCCCTCCCCGGCAGGGGGAGGAGTATTTT; CDR3 protein: CASAPPRQGEEYF
J gene: TRBJ2-1; clone size: .; V gene: TRBV14; D gene: .; CDR3 DNA: TGTGCCAGCAGCAACGGCGACACCTACCTCTACAATGAGCAGTTCTTC; CDR3 protein: CASSNGDTYLYNEQFF
J gene: TRBJ2-2; clone size: .; V gene: TRBV9; D gene: .; CDR3 DNA: TGTGCCAGCAGCACGGGACTCGCCGGGGAGCTGTTTTTT; CDR3 protein: CASSTGLAGELFF
J gene: TRBJ2-2; clone size: .; V gene: TRBV9; D gene: .; CDR3 DNA: TGTGCCAGCAGCGTAGTTCCTGCAGCGGAGAACACCGGGGAGCTGTTTTTT; CDR3 protein: CASSVVPAAENTGELFF
J gene: TRBJ1-1; clone size: .; V gene: TRBV4-2; D gene: TRBD1; CDR3 DNA: TGTGCCAGCAGCCCGGACAGGGGTGAAGCTTTCTTT; CDR3 protein: CASSPDRGEAFF
J gene: TRBJ1-1; clone size: few; V gene: TRBV7-9; D gene: TRBD1; CDR3 DNA: TGTGCCAGCAGCTTAGCCTCGACAGGGGGCACGGGCACTGAAGCTTTCTTT; CDR3 protein: CASSLASTGGTGTEAFF
J gene: TRBJ1-1; clone size: .; V gene: TRBV7-7; D gene: .; CDR3 DNA: TGTGCCAGCAGCTCAGGACAGATGAACACTGAAGCTTTCTTT; CDR3 protein: CASSSGQMNTEAFF
J gene: TRBJ2-7; clone size: .; V gene: TRBV18; D gene: .; CDR3 DNA: TGTGCCAGCTCGCCCGGTTTTGTCTACGAGCAGTACTTC; CDR3 protein: CASSPGFVYEQYF
J gene: TRBJ2-7; clone size: .; V gene: TRBV27; D gene: TRBD2; CDR3 DNA: TGTGCCAGCAGTTTGACTAGCGGGGTAAGCGAGCAGTACTTC; CDR3 protein: CASSLTSGVSEQYF
J gene: TRBJ1-2; clone size: .; V gene: TRBV7-9; D gene: .; CDR3 DNA: TGTGCCAGCAGCTTAACAGACTATGGCTACACCTTC; CDR3 protein: CASSLTDYGYTF
J gene: TRBJ1-2; clone size: once; V gene: TRBV5-6; D gene: .; CDR3 DNA: TGTGCCAGCAGCGCGGGTGCGGGGGAGGGCTACACCTTC; CDR3 protein: CASSAGAGEGYTF
J gene: TRBJ1-2; clone size: few; V gene: TRBV7-6; D gene: TRBD1; CDR3 DNA: TGTGCCAGCAGCCCAGGGGGGACAGGGACTAACTATGGCTACACCTTC; CDR3 protein: CASSPGGTGTNYGYTF
J gene: TRBJ2-5; clone size: .; V gene: TRBV5-4; D gene: TRBD1; CDR3 DNA: TGTGCCAGCAGCCTCCGGGACAGGGGGTTCGGGGAGACCCAGTACTTC; CDR3 protein: CASSLRDRGFGETQYF
J gene: TRBJ1-1; clone size: once; V gene: TRBV12-3/TRBV12-4; D gene: .; CDR3 DNA: TGTGCCAGCCATTGGGGGCCGAACACTGAAGCTTTCTTT; CDR3 protein: CASHWGPNTEAFF
J gene: TRBJ1-3; clone size: .; V gene: TRBV27; D gene: .; CDR3 DNA: TGTGCCAGCAGTTGGCGGGCGACCGGAAACACCATATATTTT; CDR3 protein: CASSWRATGNTIYF
J gene: TRBJ2-3; clone size: .; V gene: TRBV11-3; D gene: TRBD2; CDR3 DNA: TGTGCCAGCAGCTTAGAACGGACGGGGGGGCCCCCAGATACGCAGTATTTT; CDR3 protein: CASSLERTGGPPDTQYF
J gene: TRBJ1-1; clone size: .; V gene: TRBV20-1; D gene: .; CDR3 DNA: TGCAGTGCTAGGACAGACACTGAAGCTTTCTTT; CDR3 protein: CSARTDTEAFF
J gene: TRBJ2-3; clone size: .; V gene: TRBV24-1; D gene: .; CDR3 DNA: TGTGCCACCATGGAGGCAGCCACAGATACGCAGTATTTT; CDR3 protein: CATMEAATDTQYF
J gene: TRBJ2-4; clone size: .; V gene: TRBV19; D gene: .; CDR3 DNA: TGTGCCAGTAGGGAAGCGGATTTCTTAGCCAAAAACATTCAGTACTTC; CDR3 protein: CASREADFLAKNIQYF
J gene: TRBJ1-2; clone size: .; V gene: TRBV5-1; D gene: .; CDR3 DNA: TGCGCCAGCAGCCTGAAGGGCGGGGGCGGCTACACCTTC; CDR3 protein: CASSLKGGGGYTF
J gene: TRBJ1-2; clone size: .; V gene: TRBV5-6; D gene: TRBD1; CDR3 DNA: TGTGCCAGCAGCTCCGGGGGGACAGGCTCCTATGGCTACACCTTC; CDR3 protein: CASSSGGTGSYGYTF
J gene: TRBJ2-7; clone size: .; V gene: TRBV19; D gene: TRBD2; CDR3 DNA: TGTGCCAGTAGTAGGTCCGGGACTAGCAGATTATCCGAGCAGTACTTC; CDR3 protein: CASSRSGTSRLSEQYF
J gene: TRBJ1-5; clone size: once; V gene: TRBV28; D gene: TRBD1; CDR3 DNA: TGTGCCAGCAGGTCAGGGGGGATAGATCAGCCCCAGCATTTT; CDR3 protein: CASRSGGIDQPQHF
J gene: TRBJ2-5; clone size: .; V gene: TRBV19; D gene: TRBD1; CDR3 DNA: TGTGCCAGTAGCAAACAGGGGGCATGGGAGACCCAGTACTTC; CDR3 protein: CASSKQGAWETQYF
J gene: TRBJ2-5; clone size: few; V gene: TRBV2; D gene: TRBD2; CDR3 DNA: TGTGCCAGCACCAAAATGCTAGCGGAAGAGACCCAGTACTTC; CDR3 protein: CASTKMLAEETQYF
J gene: TRBJ1-4; clone size: once; V gene: TRBV9; D gene: .; CDR3 DNA: TGTGCCAGCAGCGTAGGTTCAGGTCCTAATGAAAAACTGTTTTTT; CDR3 protein: CASSVGSGPNEKLFF
J gene: TRBJ2-3; clone size: .; V gene: TRBV4-1; D gene: .; CDR3 DNA: TGCGCCAGCAGCCAGGACACAGGCACAGATACGCAGTATTTT; CDR3 protein: CASSQDTGTDTQYF
J gene: TRBJ1-1; clone size: .; V gene: TRBV2; D gene: .; CDR3 DNA: TGTGCCAGCAGTGAAGCTATGCGGAACACTGAAGCTTTCTTT; CDR3 protein: CASSEAMRNTEAFF
J gene: TRBJ1-6; clone size: .; V gene: TRBV6-6; D gene: TRBD1; CDR3 DNA: TGTGCCAGCAGAGCCAACACCAGGGGGGATTCACCCCTCCACTTT; CDR3 protein: CASRANTRGDSPLHF
J gene: TRBJ1-3; clone size: .; V gene: TRBV7-3; D gene: .; CDR3 DNA: TGTGCCAGCAGCCCATCCGGGACAACTGGAAACACCATATATTTT; CDR3 protein: CASSPSGTTGNTIYF
J gene: TRBJ1-2; clone size: .; V gene: TRBV11-2; D gene: TRBD1; CDR3 DNA: TGTGCCAGCAGAGGACAGGGTGGGGGCTACACCTTC; CDR3 protein: CASRGQGGGYTF
J gene: TRBJ2-7; clone size: .; V gene: TRBV3-1/TRBV3-2; D gene: .; CDR3 DNA: TGTGCCAGCAGCCAAGGCCAGGGGATCGGCGAGCAGTACTTC; CDR3 protein: CASSQGQGIGEQYF